These T cell receptor beta chains were read from a single sample in a study of blood T cell repertoires in COVID-19. The data were produced by immunoSEQ multiplex PCR, yet TCRdb's version contains in-frame clones alone and is incomplete. The table lists about 100,000 clones, 70% to 90% of them singletons. Sequenced input: peripheral blood. Every receptor here comes from a man aged 35-49 years with active or convalescent COVID-19. Each CDR3 is given with its conserved first and last residue. D genes are given only for firm matches. Size values are once, few and many counts, or a class for expanded clones, and some rows have none.

V gene	clone size	D gene	J gene	CDR3 protein	CDR3 DNA
TRBV6-5	-	-	TRBJ1-5	CASSPREEQPQHF	TGTGCCAGCAGTCCTCGGGAAGAGCAGCCCCAGCATTTT
TRBV5-1	-	TRBD1	TRBJ2-6	CASSLTGVSTGANVLTF	TGCGCCAGCAGCTTAACAGGGGTCTCAACTGGGGCCAACGTCCTGACTTTC
TRBV5-4	-	-	TRBJ2-5	CASSLASGETQYF	TGTGCCAGCAGCTTGGCGAGCGGGGAGACCCAGTACTTC
TRBV12-3/TRBV12-4	-	-	TRBJ1-5	CASGRQGNQPQHF	TGTGCCAGCGGACGACAGGGCAATCAGCCCCAGCATTTT
TRBV3-1/TRBV3-2	once	TRBD1	TRBJ1-2	CASSPTGGALGYTF	TGTGCCAGCAGTCCGACAGGGGGCGCCTTGGGCTACACCTTC
TRBV19	-	-	TRBJ1-6	CAIPRVVSYNSPLHF	TGTGCCATCCCAAGAGTGGTCTCCTATAATTCACCCCTCCACTTT
TRBV5-6	-	TRBD1	TRBJ2-3	CASSLGTGTPTDTQYF	TGTGCCAGCAGCTTGGGGACAGGGACCCCCACAGATACGCAGTATTTT
TRBV24-1	-	-	TRBJ1-5	CATVEEDKRPF	TGTGCCACCGTGGAGGAAGATAAGCGCCCTTTT
TRBV10-3	-	-	TRBJ1-5	CAIGTGVVGPQHF	TGTGCCATTGGCACCGGGGTCGTAGGGCCCCAGCATTTT
TRBV12-3/TRBV12-4	-	TRBD1	TRBJ1-2	CASSLGTGYGYTF	TGTGCCAGCAGTTTGGGGACAGGCTATGGCTACACCTTC
TRBV6-8	-	-	TRBJ1-1	CARLGGENTEAFF	TGTGCCAGATTAGGAGGGGAGAACACTGAAGCTTTCTTT
TRBV4-2	-	TRBD2	TRBJ2-1	CASSQVRGGAQNEQFF	TGTGCCAGCAGCCAAGTCCGCGGGGGGGCCCAGAATGAGCAGTTCTTC
TRBV5-6	-	-	TRBJ1-1	CASSLIWSENTEAFF	TGTGCCAGCAGCTTAATTTGGTCAGAGAACACTGAAGCTTTCTTT
TRBV12-3/TRBV12-4	-	-	TRBJ2-7	CASSPSHEQYF	TGTGCCAGCAGCCCCTCTCACGAGCAGTACTTC
TRBV9	-	TRBD1	TRBJ2-7	CASSVDPGGYEQYF	TGTGCCAGCAGCGTAGATCCAGGGGGCTACGAGCAGTACTTC
TRBV6-5	-	TRBD1	TRBJ1-5	CASRAGGQPQHF	TGTGCCAGCAGGGCAGGGGGCCAGCCCCAGCATTTT
TRBV7-9	-	-	TRBJ2-7	CASSRLEEVTGQYF	TGTGCCAGCAGCCGACTTGAAGAGGTGACTGGGCAGTACTTC
TRBV12-3/TRBV12-4	-	-	TRBJ1-4	CASSLKAELFF	TGTGCCAGCAGTTTAAAGGCGGAACTGTTTTTT
TRBV7-3	-	TRBD2	TRBJ2-5	CASSPSGGFQETQYF	TGTGCCAGCAGCCCTAGCGGGGGGTTCCAAGAGACCCAGTACTTC
TRBV18	-	-	TRBJ1-6	CASSPDSSLYSPLHF	TGTGCCAGCTCACCGGACAGCAGCCTCTATTCACCCCTCCACTTT
TRBV25-1	-	-	TRBJ1-4	CASSEGGIRDEKLFF	TGTGCCAGCAGTGAAGGGGGGATAAGGGATGAAAAACTGTTTTTT
TRBV27	once	TRBD1	TRBJ1-6	CASSRLGTGVSPLHF	TGTGCCAGCAGTCGACTCGGGACAGGGGTTTCACCCCTCCACTTT
TRBV30	-	TRBD1	TRBJ2-2	CAWSRQGANTGELFF	TGTGCCTGGAGCCGACAGGGGGCGAACACCGGGGAGCTGTTTTTT
TRBV18	-	TRBD1	TRBJ1-2	CASSPEVQGAYGYTF	TGTGCCAGCTCACCAGAAGTCCAGGGGGCCTATGGCTACACCTTC
TRBV7-2	-	-	TRBJ1-3	CASSLAVPPGNTIYF	TGTGCCAGCAGCTTAGCCGTCCCCCCTGGAAACACCATATATTTT
TRBV7-9	-	-	TRBJ2-3	CASSLASGITDTQYF	TGTGCCAGCAGCTTAGCGTCGGGAATCACAGATACGCAGTATTTT
TRBV30	-	-	TRBJ2-7	CAWRSLSSYEQYF	TGTGCCTGGAGATCTCTGTCCTCCTACGAGCAGTACTTC
TRBV6-5	-	-	TRBJ2-5	CASSSSTNRGETQYF	TGTGCCAGCAGTTCCTCGACTAATCGGGGAGAGACCCAGTACTTC
TRBV29-1	-	-	TRBJ1-1	CSSKAGGLDTEAFF	TGCAGCTCAAAAGCCGGGGGTTTGGACACTGAAGCTTTCTTT
TRBV11-2	-	-	TRBJ2-3	CASSLGAGGTDTQYF	TGTGCCAGCAGCTTAGGAGCCGGGGGAACAGATACGCAGTATTTT
TRBV6-5	-	-	TRBJ2-1	CATIGRGPYNEQFF	TGTGCCACGATTGGGCGGGGCCCTTACAATGAGCAGTTCTTC
TRBV29-1	-	TRBD2	TRBJ2-5	CSVDGGGGGETQYF	TGCAGCGTTGATGGGGGGGGTGGAGGAGAGACCCAGTACTTC
TRBV7-2	-	TRBD1	TRBJ2-2	CASSFAGTGGNTGELFF	TGTGCCAGCAGCTTTGCCGGGACAGGGGGGAACACCGGGGAGCTGTTTTTT
TRBV9	many	-	TRBJ1-2	CASSVEPGKGYTF	TGTGCCAGCAGCGTAGAACCAGGGAAAGGCTACACCTTC
TRBV7-2	-	TRBD1	TRBJ2-7	CASSLGTGASYEQYF	TGTGCCAGCAGCTTAGGGACAGGCGCATCCTACGAGCAGTACTTC
TRBV19	few	-	TRBJ1-2	CASFQGLSGYTF	TGTGCCAGTTTTCAGGGGCTAAGCGGCTACACCTTC
TRBV5-6	-	-	TRBJ2-7	CASSVQGYEQYF	TGTGCCAGCAGCGTACAGGGCTACGAGCAGTACTTC
TRBV5-6	-	TRBD1	TRBJ2-7	CASSLWETGLISSQYF	TGTGCCAGCAGCTTGTGGGAGACAGGGTTGATAAGTTCTCAGTACTTC
TRBV19	-	TRBD1	TRBJ1-5	CASSIVGQGYYQPQHF	TGTGCCAGTAGTATAGTGGGACAGGGGTATTATCAGCCCCAGCATTTT
TRBV19	once	-	TRBJ1-2	CASSRGGEGYTF	TGTGCCAGTAGTAGGGGGGGAGAGGGCTACACCTTC
TRBV3-1/TRBV3-2	-	-	TRBJ1-2	CASSQALLYGYTF	TGTGCCAGCAGCCAAGCCCTCCTCTATGGCTACACCTTC
TRBV6-2/TRBV6-3	-	TRBD1	TRBJ2-7	CASSSGTGGYSAYEQYF	TGTGCCAGCAGTTCTGGGACAGGGGGATACTCGGCATACGAGCAGTACTTC
TRBV7-9	-	TRBD1	TRBJ1-2	CASRPQGEGYGYTF	TGTGCCAGCAGACCACAGGGGGAGGGCTATGGCTACACCTTC
TRBV7-2	-	-	TRBJ1-5	CASSLQNQPQHF	TGTGCCAGCAGCTTACAGAATCAGCCCCAGCATTTT
TRBV10-3	-	-	TRBJ1-3	CAIRDYSGNTIYF	TGTGCCATCAGAGACTACTCTGGAAACACCATATATTTT
TRBV30	-	TRBD2	TRBJ2-2	CAWSRRGGGTGELFF	TGTGCCTGGAGTAGGCGGGGGGGCGGCACCGGGGAGCTGTTTTTT
TRBV19	-	-	TRBJ1-3	CATSGFSSGNTIYF	TGTGCCACATCGGGTTTTAGCTCTGGAAACACCATATATTTT
TRBV2	-	-	TRBJ2-3	CASIKGRRDTDTQYF	TGTGCCAGCATAAAGGGCAGGCGGGACACAGATACGCAGTATTTT
TRBV10-1	-	-	TRBJ2-1	CASSESTGVSYNEQFF	TGCGCCAGCAGTGAGTCGACGGGGGTCTCCTACAATGAGCAGTTCTTC
TRBV6-5	-	TRBD1	TRBJ1-5	CASSLTGGRDQPQHF	TGTGCCAGCAGCCTAACAGGGGGTAGGGATCAGCCCCAGCATTTT
TRBV19	-	TRBD1	TRBJ2-6	CASGNRGAGANVLTF	TGTGCCAGTGGAAACAGGGGTGCAGGGGCCAACGTCCTGACTTTC
TRBV9	-	-	TRBJ2-2	CASSVRQAVGELFF	TGTGCCAGCAGCGTGCGACAGGCCGTCGGGGAGCTGTTTTTT
TRBV9	-	-	TRBJ1-4	CASSVSQGGEKLFF	TGTGCCAGCAGCGTAAGTCAGGGTGGTGAAAAACTGTTTTTT
TRBV18	-	TRBD1	TRBJ2-7	CASSPQQGAGYEQYF	TGTGCCAGCTCACCGCAACAGGGGGCGGGTTACGAGCAGTACTTC
TRBV25-1	-	-	TRBJ1-4	CASSESRGNNEKLFF	TGTGCCAGCAGTGAAAGCAGGGGTAATAATGAAAAACTGTTTTTT